This T cell receptor beta chain was recovered during a study of early T cells in non-severe SARS-CoV-2 infection. TCRdb re-analysed the 5' RACE reads in MiXCR, keeping a single row per CDR3 protein. The sample has tens of thousands of distinct CDR3 sequences; about a tenth are singletons. The CDR3 has 15 amino acids. Per the germline V gene, CDR1 is MDHEN and CDR2 is SYDVKM. V was pared by 3 bases and J by 3 bases, with 7 bases of the junction left unmatched. The source of this sequence is an adult who was a healthcare worker with PCR-confirmed SARS-CoV-2 infection or an uninfected control (not recorded which). The sequencing sample was made of whole blood. J is TRBJ1-1 and V is TRBV28, with 7 bases matching TRBD1. CDR3 coding DNA: TGTGCCAGCAGTTTGCGGCATCAGGGGGACACTGAAGCTTTCTTT. This translates into CASSLRHQGDTEAFF.